Described below is a single T cell receptor beta chain sequence and its context. Its specificity is unknown. Quantitative 5'-RACE with molecular barcodes generated TCR beta libraries. MiXCR, run by TCRdb on the 5' RACE reads, gives a single entry per CDR3 protein. The repertoire holds a few hundred thousand distinct CDR3 sequences, approximately 20% seen once, with approximately 46% in the top ten. CDR1 and CDR2 (germline): MNHNS, SASEGT. The CDR3 spans 15 residues. V gave up 2 bases and J gave up 1 base, with 10 bases separating them. These data originate in a study of CD8 T cells in ankylosing spondylitis. Study results and limitations: CD8+ by phenotype, disease-linked clones were relatively rare in peripheral blood. For ankylosing spondylitis blood, a TCR beta motif of under 10 highly homologous variants appeared characteristic.

The origin of this receptor is a male donor with ankylosing spondylitis. V and J are TRBV6-1 and TRBJ2-3; D is perhaps TRBD2 (5 bases). The sample was blood, either unsorted or a sorted T cell fraction (not recorded which). CDR3 region: CASSELGGGTDTQYF. CDR3 in DNA: TGTGCCAGCAGTGAATTAGGAGGAGGCACAGATACGCAGTATTTT.